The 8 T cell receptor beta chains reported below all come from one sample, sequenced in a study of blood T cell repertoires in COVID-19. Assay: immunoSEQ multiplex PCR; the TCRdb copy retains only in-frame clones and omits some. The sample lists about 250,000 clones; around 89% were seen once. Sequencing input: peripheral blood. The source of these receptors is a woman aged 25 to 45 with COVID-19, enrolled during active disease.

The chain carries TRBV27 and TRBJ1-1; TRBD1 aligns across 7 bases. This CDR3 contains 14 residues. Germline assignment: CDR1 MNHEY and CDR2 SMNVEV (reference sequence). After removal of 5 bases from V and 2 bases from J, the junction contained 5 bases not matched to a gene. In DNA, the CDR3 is TGTGCCAGCAGTCCATGGGACAGAAACACTGAAGCTTTCTTT. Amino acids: CASSPWDRNTEAFF.

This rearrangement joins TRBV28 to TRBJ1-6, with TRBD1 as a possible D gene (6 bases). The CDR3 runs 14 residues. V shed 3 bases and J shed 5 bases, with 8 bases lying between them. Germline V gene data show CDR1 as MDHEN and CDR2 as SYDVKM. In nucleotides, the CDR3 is TGTGCCAGCAGTTTTTACAGGGATAATTCACCCCTCCACTTT. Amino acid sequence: CASSFYRDNSPLHF.

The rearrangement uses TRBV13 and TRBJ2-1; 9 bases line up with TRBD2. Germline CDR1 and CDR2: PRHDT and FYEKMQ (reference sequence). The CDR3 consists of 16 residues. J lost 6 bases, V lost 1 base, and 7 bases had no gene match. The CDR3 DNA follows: TGTGCCAGCAGCTTAGCCCGTGGGACTAGCTCCAATGAGCAGTTCTTC. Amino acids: CASSLARGTSSNEQFF.

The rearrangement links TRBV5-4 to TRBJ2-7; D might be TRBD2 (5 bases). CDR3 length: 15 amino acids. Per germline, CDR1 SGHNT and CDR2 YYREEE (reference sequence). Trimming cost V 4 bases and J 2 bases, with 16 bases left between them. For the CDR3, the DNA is TGTGCCAGCAGCCCCGGGGTGGTCGGTACCTACGAGCAGTACTTC. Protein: CASSPGVVGTYEQYF.

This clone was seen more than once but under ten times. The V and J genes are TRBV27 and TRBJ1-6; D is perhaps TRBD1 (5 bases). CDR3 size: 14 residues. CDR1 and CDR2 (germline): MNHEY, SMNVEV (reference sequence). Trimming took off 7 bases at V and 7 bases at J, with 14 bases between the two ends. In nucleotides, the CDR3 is TGTGCCAGCACCCCAGCAGGGCGCAATTCACCCCTCCACTTT. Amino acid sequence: CASTPAGRNSPLHF.

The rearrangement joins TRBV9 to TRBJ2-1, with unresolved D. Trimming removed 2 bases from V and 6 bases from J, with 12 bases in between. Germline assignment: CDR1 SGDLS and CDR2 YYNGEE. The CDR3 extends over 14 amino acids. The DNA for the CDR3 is TGTGCCAGCAGCGTCCTAGATCTTCGCAATGAGCAGTTCTTC. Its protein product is CASSVLDLRNEQFF.

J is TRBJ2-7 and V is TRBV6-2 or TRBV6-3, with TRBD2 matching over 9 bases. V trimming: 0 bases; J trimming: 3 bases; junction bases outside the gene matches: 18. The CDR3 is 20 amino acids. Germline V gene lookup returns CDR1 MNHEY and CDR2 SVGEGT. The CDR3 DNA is TGTGCCAGCAGTTACTCGGCTGGCGGGAGGGCCCCTGGGGTAGACTACGAGCAGTACGTC. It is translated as CASSYSAGGRAPGVDYEQYV.

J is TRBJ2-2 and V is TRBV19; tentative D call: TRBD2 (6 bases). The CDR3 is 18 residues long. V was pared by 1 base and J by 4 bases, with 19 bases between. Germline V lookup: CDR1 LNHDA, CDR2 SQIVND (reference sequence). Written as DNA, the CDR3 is TGTGCCAGTAGTATAGCAACCGGGACTCCGGAGGTCACCGGGGAGCTGTTTTTT. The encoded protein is CASSIATGTPEVTGELFF.